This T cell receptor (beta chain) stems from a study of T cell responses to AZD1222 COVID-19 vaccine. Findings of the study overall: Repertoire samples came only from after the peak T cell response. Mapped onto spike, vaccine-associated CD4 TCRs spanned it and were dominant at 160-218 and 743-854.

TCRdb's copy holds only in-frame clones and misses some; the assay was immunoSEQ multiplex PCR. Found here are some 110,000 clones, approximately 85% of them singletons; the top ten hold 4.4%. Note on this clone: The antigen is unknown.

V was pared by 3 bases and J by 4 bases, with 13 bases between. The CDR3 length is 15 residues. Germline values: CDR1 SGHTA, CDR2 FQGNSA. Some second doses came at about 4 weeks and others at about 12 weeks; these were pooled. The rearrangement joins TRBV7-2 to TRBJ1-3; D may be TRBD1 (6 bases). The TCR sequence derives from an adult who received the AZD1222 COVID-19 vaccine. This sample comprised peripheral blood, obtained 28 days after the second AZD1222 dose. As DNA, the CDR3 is TGTGCCAGCAGCTTCTCGGGGGGCCAAGGAAACACCATATATTTT. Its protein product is CASSFSGGQGNTIYF.